Each of the 7 T cell receptor beta chains below was sequenced from the same sample in a study of shared clonotypes between healthy human individuals. This table comes from immunoSEQ multiplex PCR, and its TCRdb copy is limited to in-frame clones, with some not included. Of some 490,000 clones in the sample, roughly 80% were seen once. Sequences were obtained from PBMCs. Receptors were obtained from a woman aged 40 to 50 in good health. Some clones in this sample may be carry-over from other donors' samples.

The chain recombines TRBV2 with TRBJ1-2; D is ambiguous. V gave up 7 bases and J gave up 4 bases, with 10 bases separating them. The germline CDR1 and CDR2 sequences are SNHLY and FYNNEI. The CDR3 runs 12 residues. This CDR3 is CASTPQSYGYTF. The CDR3 DNA sequence: TGTGCCAGCACCCCACAGTCCTATGGCTACACCTTC.

About this clone: This may be a read error: a much more frequent sequence differs by one nucleotide. This same CDR3 is encoded by further DNA sequences in the sample. This chain connects TRBV15 to TRBJ2-4; D uncertain. Germline V gene lookup returns CDR1 LNHNV and CDR2 YYDKDF (reference sequence). There are 15 residues in the CDR3. CDR3 sequence reads: CATSRDRGGQNIQYF. Written as DNA, the CDR3 is TGTGCCACCAGCAGAGATCGAGGTGGCCAAAATATTCAGTACTTC.

This rearrangement joins TRBV27 to TRBJ2-1, with 8 bases lining up with TRBD2. Germline V CDR1 and CDR2: MNHEY, SMNVEV (reference sequence). The CDR3 totals 16 residues. The V and J ends lost 4 bases and 5 bases, in that order; junction bases with no gene match: 10. CDR3 amino acids: CASSSLRREVDNEQFF. The CDR3 DNA reads as TGTGCCAGCAGTTCCCTCAGGCGGGAGGTCGACAATGAGCAGTTCTTC.

The chain combines TRBV30 with TRBJ1-1; no clear D gene. This CDR3 is built from 11 residues. CDR1 is GTSNPN and CDR2 is SVGIG in the germline V gene (reference sequence). Trimming stripped 4 bases from V and 3 bases from J, with 6 bases between. The CDR3 DNA sequence: TGTGCCTGGACAGGTTACACTGAAGCTTTCTTT. Translated, it gives CAWTGYTEAFF.

As concerns this clone: A far larger clone lies a single base away; this is likely a read error. The chain is built from TRBV5-4 and TRBJ2-7; 12 nucleotides align to TRBD2. V lost 4 bases to trimming and J lost 7 bases; unmatched junction nucleotides: 9. The CDR3 is 15 amino acids. The V gene's germline CDR1 is SGHNT and CDR2 YYREEE (reference sequence). CDR3 nucleotide sequence: TGTGCCAGCAGCCAAGGGACTAGCGGGCTGAAAGAGCAGTACTTC. Protein: CASSQGTSGLKEQYF.

V is TRBV15 and J is TRBJ2-1, with 7 bases identical to TRBD2. The CDR3 consists of 17 residues. Germline CDR1 reads LNHNV; CDR2 reads YYDKDF (reference sequence). After removal of 0 bases from V and 8 bases from J, the junction contained 13 bases not matched to a gene. This chain's CDR3 is CATSRDLAAGEKDEQFF. The CDR3 nucleotides read TGTGCCACCAGCAGAGATTTGGCGGCGGGAGAGAAGGATGAGCAGTTCTTC.

On this clone: A far larger clone is just one base off, so this is likely a read error. Other DNA sequences of this sample code for an identical CDR3. The gene calls are TRBV28 and TRBJ1-4; no definite D call. Germline V gene sequence: CDR1 MDHEN, CDR2 SYDVKM. V shed 3 bases and J shed 4 bases, with 9 bases lying between them. The CDR3 spans 14 residues. The CDR3 is CASSFRDLNEKLFF. The CDR3 nucleotides read TGTGCCAGCAGTTTTCGAGATCTTAATGAAAAACTGTTTTTT.